These T cell receptor beta chains were read from a single sample in a study of vaccination and CD4 T cells after COVID-19. Their antigens remain unidentified. Via MiXCR, TCRdb re-called the PCR reads, giving one row per CDR3 protein. The data contain about 26,000 distinct CDR3 sequences, about 40% of them singletons. Material: CD4+ T cells from blood, cultured in vitro, obtained about 7 months after SARS-CoV-2 vaccination. Source of these receptors: a human donor who had recovered from COVID-19. Both conserved end residues are part of each CDR3. The D gene is left open where the match is weak. Clone size is not always given. Where it is, it says once, few, many or a class for expanded clones.

d_gene	v_gene	j_gene	abundance	CDR3nt	CDR3aa
.	TRBV6-1	TRBJ2-5	few	TGTGCCAGCAGTGGATCGTACCAAGAGACCCAGTACTTC	CASSGSYQETQYF
.	TRBV6-5	TRBJ1-2	.	TGTGCCAGCAGTTTTGCGGGACAATTTTACTATGGCTACACCTTC	CASSFAGQFYYGYTF
.	TRBV6-1	TRBJ2-3	.	TGTGCCAGCAGTGAAGCGGGATTTTGGGTAGGCACAGATACGCAGTATTTT	CASSEAGFWVGTDTQYF
.	TRBV20-1	TRBJ2-5	few	TGCAGTGCTAGAGATATGCGGGACCAAGAGACCCAGTACTTC	CSARDMRDQETQYF
.	TRBV19	TRBJ1-5	.	TGTGCCAGTAGTACCTGGGGAGGGGATCAGCCCCAGCATTTT	CASSTWGGDQPQHF
.	TRBV28	TRBJ1-5	.	TGTGCCAGCTATACAGGACTCAATCAGCCCCAGCATTTT	CASYTGLNQPQHF
.	TRBV7-9	TRBJ2-7	.	TGTGCCAGCAGCTTAGCACCATACGAGCAGTACTTC	CASSLAPYEQYF
TRBD1	TRBV6-5	TRBJ2-7	few	TGTGCCAGCAGTTATTCCGGGACAGGGGACTACGAGCAGTACTTC	CASSYSGTGDYEQYF
.	TRBV7-2	TRBJ2-1	.	TGTGCCAGCAGCTTCGCGGGCAGCTCCTACAATGAGCAGTTCTTC	CASSFAGSSYNEQFF
TRBD1	TRBV7-3	TRBJ2-5	few	TGTGCCAGCAGCCGACAGGGTGGGGAGACCCAGTACTTC	CASSRQGGETQYF
TRBD1	TRBV2	TRBJ2-3	.	TGTGCCAGCAGTGTGGGGACAGGGGATACGCAGTATTTT	CASSVGTGDTQYF
TRBD2	TRBV6-1	TRBJ2-3	.	TGTGCCAGCAGTCGAAGCGGGAGCGGTGCAGATACGCAGTATTTT	CASSRSGSGADTQYF
TRBD2	TRBV20-1	TRBJ2-1	few	TGCAAAGTGGGGCAGCGGGAGGGACTTGAGCAGTTCTTC	CKVGQREGLEQFF
.	TRBV2	TRBJ1-2	few	TGTGCCAGCACAAGGGTCGGTGGCTACACCTTC	CASTRVGGYTF
.	TRBV7-2	TRBJ2-1	.	TGTGCCAGCAGCTTAGAGGGACTGCAGTACAATGAGCAGTTCTTC	CASSLEGLQYNEQFF
TRBD2	TRBV6-2/TRBV6-3	TRBJ2-7	.	TGTGCCAGCAGTTACGCGAGGACTAGCCCCAATCGCGAGCAGTACTTC	CASSYARTSPNREQYF
TRBD1	TRBV4-2	TRBJ1-5	once	TGTGCCAGCAGCCAAGATCTTGCACAGGGGGCAAGCCAGCCCCAGCATTTT	CASSQDLAQGASQPQHF
.	TRBV5-4	TRBJ1-6	.	TGTGCCAGCAGCCGGGACGGGGATAATTCACCCCTCCACTTT	CASSRDGDNSPLHF
TRBD1	TRBV6-5	TRBJ2-7	.	TGTGCCAGCAGTTACCGGGACAGGACTTACGAGCAGTACTTC	CASSYRDRTYEQYF
.	TRBV20-1	TRBJ2-1	.	TGCAGTGCTAGGTTCCGGAGCTCCTACAATGAGCAGTTCTTC	CSARFRSSYNEQFF
.	TRBV6-1	TRBJ2-7	.	TGTGCCAGCAGTACGACTAGTAAGTACGAGCAGTACTTC	CASSTTSKYEQYF
TRBD1	TRBV28	TRBJ1-1	few	TGTGCCAGCAGCAGAACAGGGGACACTGAAGCTTTCTTT	CASSRTGDTEAFF
TRBD2	TRBV4-1	TRBJ2-5	.	TGCGCCAGCAGCTTCCGCCCAAACAGCGGGAGGGCAGAGACCCAGTACTTC	CASSFRPNSGRAETQYF
.	TRBV6-2/TRBV6-3	TRBJ2-7	few	TGTGCCAGCAGTTACTCGATGGAGGGCGCCTACGAGCAGTACTTC	CASSYSMEGAYEQYF
TRBD1	TRBV19	TRBJ2-1	.	TGTGCCAGTAGCGCCGTCCGGGACAGGGGGCGCTATGAGCAGTTCTTC	CASSAVRDRGRYEQFF
.	TRBV27	TRBJ1-2	few	TGTGCCAGCAGGGCAGGGGTCTATGGCTACACCTTC	CASRAGVYGYTF
.	TRBV7-2	TRBJ2-7	few	TGTGCCAGCAGCACCCGACAGACGACACCTAACTACGAGCAGTACTTC	CASSTRQTTPNYEQYF
.	TRBV6-1	TRBJ1-2	.	TGTGCCAGCAGTCGCACAGCGTCCGACTATGGCTACACCTTC	CASSRTASDYGYTF
.	TRBV27	TRBJ2-7	.	TGTGCCAGCAGTCCCCAAGTGGTGGAGGGCAAGGGCGAGCAGTACTTC	CASSPQVVEGKGEQYF
TRBD2	TRBV10-3	TRBJ2-5	once	TGTGCCATCAGTGAGAATCTAGCGGGAGAAGAGGCCCAGTACTTC	CAISENLAGEEAQYF
.	TRBV20-1	TRBJ2-5	few	TGCAGTGCTAGAAACCCGACAGAAGAGACCCAGTACTTC	CSARNPTEETQYF